The 28 T cell receptor beta chains below come from one sample, sequenced in a study of neurological immune-mediated disorders. From the 5' RACE reads, TCRdb called clonotypes with MiXCR, one entry per CDR3 protein. The repertoire holds 60,000 to 90,000 distinct CDR3 sequences, roughly a tenth seen once, with approximately 9.7% in the top ten. The time point was: longitudinal time-point 1 (baseline). Sample: PBMCs. Receptor source: a man under 40 in good health.

This clonotype has at least ten counts. The chain recombines TRBV29-1 with TRBJ2-5; 9 bases match TRBD2. V was clipped by 4 bases and J by 5 bases; unmatched bases: 11. Germline CDR1 is SQVTM and CDR2 is ANQGSEA. CDR3 size: 15 residues. CDR3 loop: CSVVGLATVGETQYF. CDR3 bases: TGCAGCGTTGTCGGACTAGCGACGGTCGGGGAGACCCAGTACTTC.

This clonotype was counted many times. V and J are TRBV6-1 and TRBJ1-1; 7 bases are shared with TRBD1. Germline-derived CDR1 and CDR2 are MNHNS and SASEGT. CDR3 size: 15 residues. The junction had 9 bases not matched to a gene; V was cut back by 6 bases and J by 2 bases. The CDR3 loop reads CASRDTGQANTEAFF. In DNA, the CDR3 is TGTGCCAGCAGGGACACTGGACAGGCAAACACTGAAGCTTTCTTT.

This clonotype was counted a few times. The chain couples TRBV20-1 to TRBJ2-5; 7 positions match TRBD1. This CDR3 is 11 amino acids long. With 6 bases clipped from V and 5 bases from J, the junction kept 3 bases outside the gene matches. The germline gives CDR1 DFQATT, CDR2 SNEGSKA (reference sequence). The CDR3 DNA is TGCAGTGCAAGGGGGCAGGAGACCCAGTACTTC. Its translation is CSARGQETQYF.

This clonotype appeared many times. The rearrangement links TRBV7-2 to TRBJ2-7; 7 bases line up with TRBD1. The germline gives CDR1 SGHTA, CDR2 FQGNSA. CDR3 size: 16 residues. With V trimmed by 5 bases and J by 3 bases, 13 bases remained unmatched. CDR3 DNA: TGTGCCAGCAGCACCCGTGAGGGGGCGATCTACTACGAGCAGTACTTC. This sequence encodes CASSTREGAIYYEQYF.

This clonotype occurred many times. The chain combines TRBV29-1 with TRBJ1-2; a weak D match, TRBD1 (5 bases). The CDR3 runs 11 residues. In germline, CDR1 is SQVTM, CDR2 ANQGSEA. V shed 7 bases and J shed 5 bases, with 11 bases lying between them. In nucleotides, the CDR3 is TGCAGCGCTGGACACGGATATGGCTACACCTTC. This sequence encodes CSAGHGYGYTF.

This clonotype was counted ten times or more. The chain links TRBV5-1 to TRBJ2-7; possibly TRBD2 for D (5 bases). CDR1 and CDR2 (germline): SGHRS, YFSETQ. Trimming shortened V by 3 bases and J by 3 bases, and 16 bases separated the two germline ends. CDR3 size: 15 residues. The CDR3: CASSYDYRGDYEQYF. CDR3 in DNA: TGCGCCAGCAGCTACGACTACCGTGGGGACTACGAGCAGTACTTC.

This clonotype was detected only a few times. The chain recombines TRBV19 with TRBJ1-5; D unresolved. The CDR3 spans 13 residues. Trimming removed 6 bases at V and 4 bases at J, with 10 bases between. Germline assignment: CDR1 LNHDA and CDR2 SQIVND (reference sequence). The CDR3 sequence: CASRLEFNQPQHF. CDR3 DNA: TGTGCCAGTAGGTTAGAGTTTAATCAGCCCCAGCATTTT.

This clonotype was found a few times. This chain connects TRBV7-6 to TRBJ2-7; TRBD2 might be the D (7 bases). With 2 bases removed from V and 2 bases from J, the gap between germline ends came to 16 bases. The V gene's germline CDR1 is SGHVS and CDR2 FNYEAQ. This CDR3 region has 16 residues. CDR3 sequence: CASSLYRGGQAYEQYF. CDR3 nucleotides: TGTGCCAGCAGCTTATATAGGGGGGGACAAGCCTACGAGCAGTACTTC.

This clonotype was recorded at least ten times. This chain joins TRBV6-1 and TRBJ2-3, with 12 bases identical to TRBD2. The CDR3 runs to 14 residues. Germline lookup yields CDR1 MNHNS and CDR2 SASEGT. With 4 bases clipped from V and 6 bases from J, the junction kept 2 bases outside the gene matches. CDR3 amino acids: CASSGLAGADTQYF. CDR3 DNA: TGTGCCAGCAGTGGACTAGCGGGGGCCGATACGCAGTATTTT.

This clonotype was observed at least ten times. This rearrangement joins TRBV12-3 or TRBV12-4 to TRBJ2-5; possibly TRBD1 for D (6 bases). This CDR3 is 15 amino acids long. The V gene lost 1 base and the J gene lost 4 bases, with 13 bases spanning the gap. The chain's CDR3 is CASSLGQGLRETQYF. CDR3 nucleotide sequence: TGTGCCAGCAGTTTAGGCCAGGGGCTAAGAGAGACCCAGTACTTC.

This clonotype was found many times. V gene TRBV7-2 combines with J gene TRBJ2-1; 10 nucleotides line up with TRBD1. This CDR3 region has 16 residues. V gave up 1 base and J gave up 0 bases; unmatched junction bases: 0. Germline V gene sequence: CDR1 SGHTA, CDR2 FQGNSA. Written as DNA, the CDR3 is TGTGCCAGCAGCTTAGGGACAGGGGGCTCCTACAATGAGCAGTTCTTC. Translated, it gives CASSLGTGGSYNEQFF.

This clonotype was detected many times. J is TRBJ2-3 and V is TRBV29-1; D unclear. The germline V and J ends were trimmed by 4 bases and 2 bases, with 13 bases remaining between them. The CDR3 sequence is 14 residues long. The germline CDR1 and CDR2 sequences are SQVTM and ANQGSEA. CDR3 loop: CSVGFGRYTDTQYF. Written as DNA, the CDR3 is TGCAGCGTTGGATTTGGCCGATACACAGATACGCAGTATTTT.

This clonotype was counted many times. The chain joins TRBV7-9 to TRBJ2-3; tentative D call: TRBD2 (6 bases). Germline CDR1 is SEHNR and CDR2 is FQNEAQ (reference sequence). The CDR3 spans 16 residues. V gave up 2 bases and J gave up 9 bases, with 21 bases separating them. CDR3 sequence reads: CASSLLGDGGTFTQYF. DNA for the CDR3: TGTGCCAGCAGCTTACTTGGGGACGGAGGGACCTTCACGCAGTATTTT.

This clonotype appeared a few times. The rearrangement uses TRBV18 and TRBJ2-7, with D tentatively TRBD2 (6 bases). Trimming pared 3 bases from V and 5 bases from J, leaving 11 bases between. The CDR3 loop spans 13 amino acids. The germline V gene encodes CDR1 KGHSH and CDR2 LQKENI. This CDR3 is CASSPLTSHEQYF. The DNA of the CDR3 is TGTGCCAGCTCACCCCTTACTAGCCACGAGCAGTACTTC.

This clonotype was seen repeatedly, ten times or more. The rearrangement links TRBV7-2 to TRBJ2-7; TRBD2 agrees at 8 bases. CDR3 length equals 15 residues. V lost 1 base and J lost 3; bases outside the gene matches: 5. The germline V gene encodes CDR1 SGHTA and CDR2 FQGNSA. The CDR3 spells CASSLVRTSSYEQYF. CDR3 sequence (DNA): TGTGCCAGCAGCTTAGTTCGGACTAGCAGCTACGAGCAGTACTTC.

Ten or more counts support this clonotype. The chain carries TRBV29-1 and TRBJ1-1; D gene ambiguous. The CDR3 is 14 residues long. Germline V lookup: CDR1 SQVTM, CDR2 ANQGSEA. V dropped 0 bases and J dropped 0 bases, with 8 bases sitting between them. This chain's CDR3 is CSVEEGSMNTEAFF. CDR3 coding DNA: TGCAGCGTTGAAGAAGGTTCGATGAACACTGAAGCTTTCTTT.

This clonotype was seen just once. A much more abundant neighbour one base away suggests this may be a read error. CDR3 region: CSSREGVRGEEAFF. CDR3 nucleotides: TGTTCCAGCAGGGAGGGGGTACGGGGCGAAGAAGCTTTCTTT. J is TRBJ1-1 and V is TRBV7-2; tentative D call: TRBD1 (6 bases). The length of the CDR3 is 14 residues. Germline lookup yields CDR1 SGHTA and CDR2 FQGNSA.

V is TRBV28 and J is TRBJ2-5; unclear D gene. The V and J ends lost 4 bases and 2 bases respectively, with 11 bases between them. The germline V gene has CDR1 MDHEN and CDR2 SYDVKM. CDR3 length equals 14 residues. CDR3 sequence reads: CASSSQRAQETQYF. The CDR3 nucleotides read TGTGCCAGCAGTTCCCAACGGGCACAAGAGACCCAGTACTTC.

There are many counts of this clonotype. The chain carries TRBV28 and TRBJ2-5; the match to TRBD1 covers 7 bases. Germline values: CDR1 MDHEN, CDR2 SYDVKM. V shed 5 bases and J 3 bases; nucleotides not matched to a gene: 9. This CDR3 spans 15 amino acids. CDR3 DNA sequence: TGTGCCAGCAGTACCCGAACAGGGGCCAAAGAGACCCAGTACTTC. It yields the protein CASSTRTGAKETQYF.

The sample holds many counts of this clonotype. The V gene is TRBV28, the J gene TRBJ2-6; D is unresolved. The CDR3 length is 15 residues. Trimming pared 2 bases from V and 0 bases from J, leaving 5 bases between. Germline CDR1 and CDR2: MDHEN and SYDVKM. This chain's CDR3 is CASSLDLSGANVLTF. CDR3 bases: TGTGCCAGCAGTTTAGACCTCTCTGGGGCCAACGTCCTGACTTTC.

The V gene is TRBV7-3, the J gene TRBJ2-1; 9 positions match TRBD1. There are 15 residues in the CDR3. Germline assignment: CDR1 SGHTA and CDR2 FQGTGA. Trimming took 5 bases from V and 5 from J; bases not matched to a gene: 7. CDR3 nucleotides: TGTGCCAGCAGCCAGGGGGGACAGGGTGACAATGAGCAGTTCTTC. Its protein product is CASSQGGQGDNEQFF.

This clonotype has ten or more counts. The chain recombines TRBV29-1 with TRBJ2-3, with a tentative D call TRBD1 (6 bases). Per the germline V gene, CDR1 is SQVTM and CDR2 is ANQGSEA. The length of the CDR3 is 16 residues. V dropped 6 bases and J dropped 0 bases, with 19 bases sitting between them. CDR3 nucleotides: TGCAGCGTGACACCTACGGACAGTTCTAGCACAGATACGCAGTATTTT. It yields the protein CSVTPTDSSSTDTQYF.

In this sample, this clonotype turned up many times. The rearrangement joins TRBV6-5 to TRBJ2-5; D may be TRBD2 (6 bases). This CDR3 is built from 15 residues. Germline V lookup: CDR1 MNHEY, CDR2 SVGAGI. V was shortened by 2 bases and J by 1 base, with 11 bases between the two germline ends. In DNA, the CDR3 is TGTGCCAGCAGTTACGGCGGGAACGTCCAAGAGACCCAGTACTTC. Translating it yields CASSYGGNVQETQYF.

The chain carries TRBV10-3 and TRBJ2-7; 7 bases match TRBD1. V was clipped by 0 bases and J by 0 bases; unmatched bases: 20. The germline CDR1 and CDR2 sequences are ENHRY and SYGVKD. The CDR3 is 21 amino acids. The chain's CDR3 is CAISESGRGEMMDRFSYEQYF. Here the CDR3 DNA reads TGTGCCATCAGTGAGTCGGGGAGAGGGGAAATGATGGACAGGTTCTCCTACGAGCAGTACTTC.

V gene TRBV7-2 combines with J gene TRBJ2-3; 9 bases map to TRBD2. The V segment lost 2 bases and the J segment 2 bases; nucleotides outside the gene matches: 8. Per germline, CDR1 SGHTA and CDR2 FQGNSA. The CDR3 runs to 17 residues. The CDR3 nucleotides are TGTGCCAGCAGCTTAAGTCGCGGGAGGGCCCTCACAGATACGCAGTATTTT. The encoded protein is CASSLSRGRALTDTQYF.

This clonotype was detected ten times or more. The genes are TRBV7-2 and TRBJ2-6; the D gene could be TRBD1 or TRBD2 (5 bases each). Germline CDR1 SGHTA, CDR2 FQGNSA. This CDR3 is built from 14 residues. Trimming pared 4 bases from V and 1 base from J, leaving 5 bases between. Here the CDR3 DNA reads TGTGCCAGCAGCTGGGGGTCTGGGGCCAACGTCCTGACTTTC. Translation gives CASSWGSGANVLTF. Based on the CDR3 plus reference TRBV7-2 and TRBJ2-6, the full variable domain is GAGVSQSPSNKVTEKGKDVELRCDPISGHTALYWYRQSLGQGLEFLIYFQGNSAPDKSGLPSDRFSAERTGGSVSTLTIQRTQQEDSAVYLCASSWGSGANVLTFGAGSRLTVL.

This clonotype was counted a few times. CDR3 region: CSVDRQGSNEQYF. CDR3 in DNA: TGCAGCGTTGACAGACAGGGGTCGAACGAGCAGTACTTC. The chain is built from TRBV29-1 and TRBJ2-7; 8 bases fit TRBD1. This CDR3 is 13 amino acids long. Trimming removed 3 bases from V and 5 bases from J; junction bases left unmatched: 6. Per the germline V gene, CDR1 is SQVTM and CDR2 is ANQGSEA.

This clonotype occurred many times. J is TRBJ2-6 and V is TRBV6-1; D gene unclear. Trimming cost V 3 bases and J 2 bases, with 14 bases left between them. Per germline, CDR1 MNHNS and CDR2 SASEGT. CDR3 size: 17 residues. The CDR3 loop reads CASSDEVGSTGANVLTF. The CDR3 region has the DNA TGTGCCAGCAGTGATGAGGTCGGATCAACTGGGGCCAACGTCCTGACTTTC.